The 5 T cell receptor beta chains presented below share a single source sample, sequenced in a study of T-cell memory formation after mild COVID-19. Each CDR3 protein gets one entry after TCRdb re-called the 5' RACE reads with MiXCR. The sample has 350,000 to 500,000 distinct CDR3 sequences, around a quarter seen once. The sequenced sample consisted of PBMCs or a T cell subset sorted from them (not recorded which). The source is an adult woman who had mild COVID-19 (a few samples of this study predate the infection). Cell type and time point are not known.

There are a few counts of this clonotype. The CDR3 nucleotides are TGTGCCGGTCAACGTACCACAGGGATCTTCACAGATACGCAGTATTTT. It translates to CAGQRTTGIFTDTQYF. The chain recombines TRBV6-1 with TRBJ2-3; a weak D match, TRBD1 (6 bases). Germline CDR1 MNHNS, CDR2 SASEGT. The CDR3 loop spans 16 amino acids. V was trimmed by 11 bases and J by 2 bases, leaving 23 bases between them.

This clonotype has just a few counts. Relative to the germline gene, one junction end is altered; a read error may explain this. The rearrangement links TRBV7-9 to TRBJ1-1, with D tentatively TRBD1 (5 bases). CDR1 and CDR2 from the germline V gene are SEHNR and FQNEAQ (reference sequence). CDR3 size: 16 residues. The CDR3 here is CASSVAGGYRNTEAFF. The CDR3 DNA is TGTGCCAGCAGCGTAGCGGGGGGTTATCGTAACACTGAAGCTTTCTTT.

This clonotype was found a few times. The chain combines TRBV5-1 with TRBJ2-5, with TRBD2 identical over 8 bases. Trimming cost V 0 bases and J 3 bases; bases outside gene matches: 13. The CDR3 sequence is 18 residues long. In germline, CDR1 is SGHRS, CDR2 YFSETQ. The CDR3 region is CASSLGLGGTSLKETQYF. Written as DNA, the CDR3 is TGCGCCAGCAGCTTGGGCCTGGGAGGGACTAGTCTGAAAGAGACCCAGTACTTC.

This clonotype has a count of ten or more. This rearrangement joins TRBV29-1 to TRBJ2-1, with 7 bases matching TRBD1. The CDR3 covers 13 residues. Looked up from germline, CDR1 is SQVTM and CDR2 is ANQGSEA. The V segment lost 7 bases and the J segment 2 bases; nucleotides outside the gene matches: 5. CDR3 in DNA: TGCAGCGGACATGACAGGGCCTACAATGAGCAGTTCTTC. It specifies CSGHDRAYNEQFF.

The gene calls are TRBV5-1 and TRBJ2-7; 9 bases fit TRBD2. Germline CDR1 and CDR2: SGHRS and YFSETQ. The CDR3 extends over 14 amino acids. V lost 7 bases to trimming and J lost 4 bases; unmatched junction nucleotides: 9. The CDR3 DNA follows: TGCGCCAGCGCAAATAGCGGGGGTACGTACGAGCAGTACTTC. It is translated as CASANSGGTYEQYF.